One and the same sample provided the 10 T cell receptor beta chains below, sequenced in a study of T cells in Graves' hyperthyroidism and ophthalmopathy. The TCR beta CDR3 regions underwent amplification using RNA transcripts as the source. The HTBI set primed first-round TCR CDR3 RT-PCR. A single record per CDR3 protein comes from TCRdb applying MiXCR to the multiplex PCR reads. The sample comprises about 270,000 distinct CDR3 sequences, 12% to 15% of which are singletons, and about 33% rests with the top ten. Input material: blood. The receptors originated from a woman aged 45 to 65 with Graves' hyperthyroidism that later progressed to Graves' ophthalmopathy.

As regards this clonotype: This likely comes from a read error, as the CDR3 has no conserved phenylalanine or tryptophan at its end. The V call is TRBV6-1, the J call TRBJ2-3; 11 bases match TRBD1. The germline gives CDR1 MNHNS, CDR2 SASEGT. With V trimmed by 10 bases and J by 2 bases, 8 bases remained unmatched. The CDR3 runs to 15 residues. In DNA, the CDR3 is TGTGCCATCAGCTTGGACAGGGGGCACACAGATACGCAGTATCTT. Protein sequence: CAISLDRGHTDTQYL.

The rearrangement joins TRBV4-1 to TRBJ2-7, with 9 bases fitting TRBD2. The CDR3 loop spans 14 amino acids. Germline V gene data show CDR1 as MGHRA and CDR2 as YSYEKL. J was trimmed by 6 bases and V by 1 base; bases with no gene match: 4. The DNA of the CDR3 is TGCGCCAGCAGCCAAGCGAATAGCGGGAGCGAGCAGTACTTC. Residues: CASSQANSGSEQYF.

This clonotype occurred many times. The J gene is TRBJ2-5, the V gene TRBV2, with D possibly matching TRBD1 (7 bases). V was clipped by 9 bases and J by 5 bases, with 13 bases between them. The length of the CDR3 is 12 residues. Germline values: CDR1 SNHLY, CDR2 FYNNEI. CDR3 residues: CASDGGGETQYF. The CDR3 DNA reads as TGTGCCAGTGATGGAGGGGGCGAGACCCAGTACTTC.

This clonotype occurred many times. The V gene is TRBV29-1, the J gene TRBJ1-1; no definite D call. Germline CDR1 is SQVTM and CDR2 is ANQGSEA. The CDR3 extends over 13 amino acids. Trimming removed 1 base at V and 1 base at J, with 7 bases between. In DNA form, the CDR3 reads TGCAGCGTTGAAGGGCAGACGAACACTGAAGCTTTCTTT. Amino acid sequence: CSVEGQTNTEAFF.

V is TRBV24-1 and J is TRBJ2-3; no firm D call. Per the germline V gene, CDR1 is KGHDR and CDR2 is SFDVKD. There are 13 residues in the CDR3. V lost 3 bases to trimming and J lost 11 bases, with 14 bases between them. CDR3 loop: CATSDNVLGGQYF. In DNA, the CDR3 is TGTGCCACCAGTGATAACGTACTGGGTGGGCAGTATTTT.

The chain links TRBV28 to TRBJ2-1; D may be TRBD1 (5 bases). The germline V and J ends were trimmed by 5 bases and 8 bases, with 19 bases remaining between them. The CDR3 has 15 residues. CDR1 MDHEN and CDR2 SYDVKM come from the germline V gene. CDR3 DNA sequence: TGTGCCAGCAGTCCGAGACACCCCCTCAGGGATGAGCAGTTCTTC. Protein product: CASSPRHPLRDEQFF.

In its sample, this clonotype was seen many times. The chain joins TRBV13 to TRBJ2-5, with 7 nucleotides matching TRBD2. Germline CDR1 is PRHDT and CDR2 is FYEKMQ (reference sequence). CDR3 size: 14 residues. Losses at the gene ends were 1 base for V and 3 bases for J; bases not matched to a gene: 2. CDR3 amino acids: CASSLVGGKETQYF. The CDR3 DNA reads TGTGCCAGCAGCTTAGTGGGGGGGAAAGAGACCCAGTACTTC.

The V and J genes are TRBV5-1 and TRBJ1-4, with TRBD1 identical over 12 bases. With V trimmed by 2 bases and J by 5 bases, 7 bases remained unmatched. This CDR3 has 17 amino acids. The germline V gene encodes CDR1 SGHRS and CDR2 YFSETQ. The CDR3 is CASSLQGQGAANEKLFF. For the CDR3, the DNA is TGCGCCAGCAGCTTACAGGGACAGGGGGCTGCAAATGAAAAACTGTTTTTT.

This clonotype has a handful of counts. The CDR3 nucleotides are TGCAGCGTTAGCCCCGGGAACAATCAGCCCCAGCATTTT. It translates to CSVSPGNNQPQHF. V usage is TRBV29-1 and J usage is TRBJ1-5, with D unresolved. The ends were cut back, 5 bases at V and 3 bases at J, with 11 bases in the middle. Germline V gene lookup returns CDR1 SQVTM and CDR2 ANQGSEA. CDR3 size: 13 residues.

The table lists this clonotype with many counts. The CDR3: CASSLPALVGIYNEQFF. The CDR3 DNA is TGTGCCAGCAGTTTACCCGCATTAGTGGGTATCTACAATGAGCAGTTCTTC. This chain links TRBV12-3 or TRBV12-4 with TRBJ2-1; D not certain. Trimming left V 2 bases short and J 3 bases short, with 17 bases between. The CDR3 has 17 residues.